These 16 T cell receptor beta chains were sequenced from one sample in a study of OX40 agonist ivuxolimab in advanced cancers. Using immunoSEQ multiplex PCR, the repertoire was profiled, and TCRdb retains in-frame clones only, with some absent. The table records tens of thousands of clones, over 70% of them present only once. Sample: CD4+ or CD8+ T cells sorted from blood, taken in a trial of the OX40 agonist ivuxolimab. These TCRs come from an adult with an advanced solid tumor such as melanoma, head and neck, liver or kidney cancer.

This clone was detected many times. This rearrangement joins TRBV19 to TRBJ1-5; 7 bases fit TRBD1. The CDR3 totals 16 residues. The V segment lost 4 bases and the J segment 7 bases; nucleotides outside the gene matches: 13. From germline, CDR1 is LNHDA and CDR2 SQIVND (reference sequence). CDR3 amino acids: CASSRGTAAAGQPQHF. The DNA for the CDR3 is TGTGCCAGTAGTAGGGGGACAGCCGCAGCCGGCCAGCCCCAGCATTTT.

The rearrangement links TRBV6-6 to TRBJ1-2, with no clear D. The CDR3 is made up of 11 amino acids. The V gene's germline CDR1 is MNHNY and CDR2 SVGAGI (reference sequence). Deletions cut 8 bases from V and 3 bases from J, with 7 bases between. The CDR3 nucleotides read TGTGCCAGCGCCGGGTACTATGGCTACACCTTC. The encoded protein is CASAGYYGYTF.

The chain uses TRBV6-5 and TRBJ2-3; 10 nucleotides agree with TRBD2. Losses at the gene ends were 4 bases for V and 4 bases for J; bases not matched to a gene: 8. The V gene's germline CDR1 is MNHEY and CDR2 SVGAGI. This CDR3 contains 16 residues. The CDR3 is CASSSYLAGGADTQYF. CDR3 bases: TGTGCCAGCAGTTCTTACTTAGCGGGGGGCGCAGATACGCAGTATTTT.

This clone was counted once. V gene TRBV28 combines with J gene TRBJ1-2, with 10 bases that match TRBD1. Germline V gives CDR1 MDHEN, CDR2 SYDVKM. J gave up 3 bases and V 5 bases, and 6 bases lay outside the gene matches. The CDR3 is 15 amino acids. The CDR3 reads CASSKMTGGYYGYTF. CDR3 bases: TGTGCCAGCAGTAAAATGACAGGGGGCTACTATGGCTACACCTTC.

The chain couples TRBV19 to TRBJ1-4, with TRBD1 as a possible D gene (5 bases). The CDR3 is made up of 15 amino acids. V was cut by 6 bases and J by 8 bases, with 19 bases left in between. Germline-derived CDR1 and CDR2 are LNHDA and SQIVND (reference sequence). In nucleotides, the CDR3 is TGTGCCAGTAGGCCAGGACTCACCCGGGGGGAAAAACTGTTTTTT. Amino acid sequence: CASRPGLTRGEKLFF. Full variable domain (missing parts from reference TRBV19 and TRBJ1-4): DGGITQSPKYLFRKEGQNVTLSCEQNLNHDAMYWYRQDPGQGLRLIYYSQIVNDFQKGDIAEGYSVSREKKESFPLTVTSAQKNPTAFYLCASRPGLTRGEKLFFGSGTQLSVL.

The chain recombines TRBV11-2 with TRBJ2-7, with D tentatively TRBD2 (5 bases). The germline V gene has CDR1 SGHAT and CDR2 FQNNGV. The CDR3 has 15 residues. Trimming stripped 4 bases from V and 6 bases from J, with 19 bases between. The CDR3 nucleotides read TGTGCCAGCAGCTCTCATGACTGGGAGAATCTCGAGCAGTACTTC. Its translation: CASSSHDWENLEQYF.

This clone was recorded once. The V call is TRBV5-1, the J call TRBJ1-3; TRBD1 aligns across 11 bases. The germline gives CDR1 SGHRS, CDR2 YFSETQ. Trimming cost V 4 bases and J 8 bases; bases outside gene matches: 5. The CDR3 is made up of 14 amino acids. As DNA, the CDR3 is TGCGCCAGCAGCACCCAGGGACAGGGGGACACCATATATTTT. This encodes CASSTQGQGDTIYF.

In DNA, the CDR3 is TGTGCCAGCAGTTACTCGGGGGCAATGAACACTGAAGCTTTCTTT. Translation: CASSYSGAMNTEAFF. V usage is TRBV6-5 and J usage is TRBJ1-1; a possible D gene is TRBD1 (6 bases). The CDR3 has 15 residues. The germline CDR1 and CDR2 sequences are MNHEY and SVGAGI. Trimming removed 0 bases at V and 0 bases at J, with 8 bases between.

This clone was counted a single time. The rearrangement links TRBV7-9 to TRBJ2-1; no definite D call. V lost 1 base and J 6 bases, leaving 4 bases between the germline ends. Germline values: CDR1 SEHNR, CDR2 FQNEAQ (reference sequence). The CDR3 has 12 residues. CDR3 sequence reads: CASSLETNEQFF. The DNA of the CDR3 is TGTGCCAGCAGCTTAGAAACCAATGAGCAGTTCTTC.

The rearrangement links TRBV7-2 to TRBJ2-1; 7 nucleotides line up with TRBD2. J was trimmed by 6 bases and V by 2 bases; bases with no gene match: 7. This CDR3 is 15 amino acids long. Germline V CDR1 and CDR2: SGHTA, FQGNSA. This chain's CDR3 is CASSLWASGRNEQFF. CDR3 sequence (DNA): TGTGCCAGCAGCTTATGGGCTAGCGGACGCAATGAGCAGTTCTTC.

V is TRBV29-1 and J is TRBJ1-1, with a possible D match to TRBD1 (5 bases). The CDR3 runs 14 residues. Germline CDR1 is SQVTM and CDR2 is ANQGSEA. Trimming took off 6 bases at V and 3 bases at J, with 17 bases between the two ends. The CDR3 sequence: CSVITGLRHTEAFF. CDR3 nucleotides: TGCAGCGTCATAACAGGCCTGAGGCACACTGAAGCTTTCTTT.

This rearrangement joins TRBV2 to TRBJ1-1, with 10 bases lining up with TRBD1. The germline CDR1 and CDR2 sequences are SNHLY and FYNNEI. CDR3 length: 14 residues. V dropped 8 bases and J dropped 4; count of bases not matched to a gene: 7. The CDR3 reads CASLKTGGVTEAFF. In DNA form, the CDR3 reads TGTGCCAGCTTAAAGACAGGGGGCGTCACTGAAGCTTTCTTT.

J is TRBJ2-7 and V is TRBV7-2, with 10 bases matching TRBD2. Germline CDR1 is SGHTA and CDR2 is FQGNSA. Trimming removed 3 bases from V and 6 bases from J; junction bases left unmatched: 5. This CDR3 is 14 amino acids long. The chain's CDR3 is CASSLTVAGGEQYF. The CDR3 bases are TGTGCCAGCAGCTTGACGGTAGCGGGAGGCGAGCAGTACTTC.

The chain has TRBV5-1 and TRBJ1-6; D is possibly TRBD1 (5 bases). Trimming removed 1 base at V and 6 bases at J, with 11 bases between. From germline, CDR1 is SGHRS and CDR2 YFSETQ. The CDR3 is 15 residues long. CDR3 amino acids: CASSLLTESNSPLHF. As DNA, the CDR3 is TGCGCCAGCAGCTTGTTGACAGAATCTAATTCACCCCTCCACTTT.

The V and J genes are TRBV30 and TRBJ1-1, with D unresolved. This CDR3 comprises 13 residues. Germline assignment: CDR1 GTSNPN and CDR2 SVGIG (reference sequence). V lost 1 base and J lost 0, with 6 bases in between. This chain's CDR3 is CAWSERLNTEAFF. The CDR3 nucleotides read TGTGCCTGGAGTGAACGCCTGAACACTGAAGCTTTCTTT.

The chain carries TRBV6-5 and TRBJ2-5; the match to TRBD2 covers 16 bases. The CDR3 runs 15 residues. Looked up from germline, CDR1 is MNHEY and CDR2 is SVGAGI. Losses at the gene ends were 5 bases for V and 4 bases for J; bases not matched to a gene: 1. The CDR3 region is CASSGTSGGAETQYF. CDR3 DNA sequence: TGTGCCAGCAGTGGGACTAGCGGGGGGGCAGAGACCCAGTACTTC.